A selection of T cell receptor beta chains follows, all from one sample in a study of blood T cell repertoires in COVID-19. The protocol was immunoSEQ multiplex PCR, while the TCRdb copy is restricted to in-frame clones and leaves out a portion. The sample records 330,000 or so clones, roughly 90% being singletons. Sequences were obtained from PBMCs or T cells enriched from blood (not recorded which). Receptors originate from a woman in her 30s who had recovered from COVID-19. Both conserved end residues are trimmed from each CDR3. Each record gives: V gene, J gene, CDR3 protein.

v_gene: TRBV5-6; j_gene: TRBJ2-1; CDR3aa: ASSVQGGNEQF
v_gene: TRBV2; j_gene: TRBJ1-5; CDR3aa: ASSGTGDQPQH
v_gene: TRBV6-5; j_gene: TRBJ1-2; CDR3aa: ASSPRQGHYGYT
v_gene: TRBV19; j_gene: TRBJ2-7; CDR3aa: ASSIGGGAAYEQY
v_gene: TRBV7-9; j_gene: TRBJ1-1; CDR3aa: ASSTRGDTEAF
v_gene: TRBV7-9; j_gene: TRBJ1-4; CDR3aa: ACGGLNDEKLF
v_gene: TRBV6-1; j_gene: TRBJ2-7; CDR3aa: ASSLTDTYEQY
v_gene: TRBV5-5; j_gene: TRBJ2-1; CDR3aa: ASSLGSGQGYNEQF
v_gene: TRBV11-2; j_gene: TRBJ1-1; CDR3aa: ASSSRGFQSKKNTEAF
v_gene: TRBV9; j_gene: TRBJ2-7; CDR3aa: ASSVQSTGLDEQY
v_gene: TRBV30; j_gene: TRBJ2-7; CDR3aa: AWSATGITYEQY
v_gene: TRBV11-2; j_gene: TRBJ1-3; CDR3aa: ASSLYQKISGNTIY
v_gene: TRBV27; j_gene: TRBJ2-1; CDR3aa: ASSSDIQGSEQF
v_gene: TRBV19; j_gene: TRBJ2-7; CDR3aa: ARVTIRQGLYEQY
v_gene: TRBV7-8; j_gene: TRBJ2-5; CDR3aa: ASSHLEAGGQETQY
v_gene: TRBV2; j_gene: TRBJ1-1; CDR3aa: ASRYGDRGKNTEAF
v_gene: TRBV9; j_gene: TRBJ1-2; CDR3aa: ASSAQDYGYT
v_gene: TRBV2; j_gene: TRBJ2-1; CDR3aa: ASRRTGGTYNEQF
v_gene: TRBV20-1; j_gene: TRBJ1-2; CDR3aa: SASKTGGGYT
v_gene: TRBV2; j_gene: TRBJ2-7; CDR3aa: ASTDSSYEQY
v_gene: TRBV5-1; j_gene: TRBJ1-5; CDR3aa: ASSSTGQGSNQPQH
v_gene: TRBV7-2; j_gene: TRBJ2-1; CDR3aa: ASSLERAAYNEQF
v_gene: TRBV19; j_gene: TRBJ2-2; CDR3aa: ASNPRGSRTGELF
v_gene: TRBV29-1; j_gene: TRBJ1-2; CDR3aa: SVVKGGRGDYGYT
v_gene: TRBV5-1; j_gene: TRBJ2-3; CDR3aa: ASSSGNPSTDTQY
v_gene: TRBV13; j_gene: TRBJ1-1; CDR3aa: ASSQGTLNTEAF
v_gene: TRBV4-1; j_gene: TRBJ2-7; CDR3aa: ASSQVRGEQY
v_gene: TRBV19; j_gene: TRBJ2-7; CDR3aa: ASSLSTSSYEQY
v_gene: TRBV28; j_gene: TRBJ1-2; CDR3aa: ASSSPGFRDTNAYGYT
v_gene: TRBV7-8; j_gene: TRBJ2-2; CDR3aa: ASSGGLAGFTGELF
v_gene: TRBV6-2/TRBV6-3; j_gene: TRBJ1-1; CDR3aa: ASSSVGAWSTEAF
v_gene: TRBV4-2; j_gene: TRBJ1-5; CDR3aa: ASSYGRGNQPQH
v_gene: TRBV18; j_gene: TRBJ1-5; CDR3aa: ASSPSYSNQPQH
v_gene: TRBV4-1; j_gene: TRBJ1-1; CDR3aa: ASSQVYPLGGNTEAF
v_gene: TRBV6-1; j_gene: TRBJ2-7; CDR3aa: ASSESGTGEYEQY
v_gene: TRBV28; j_gene: TRBJ2-2; CDR3aa: ASSLPTGKDPGELF
v_gene: TRBV27; j_gene: TRBJ2-1; CDR3aa: ASSSTSTGAAPYNEQF
v_gene: TRBV5-4; j_gene: TRBJ2-5; CDR3aa: ASSLASGGAETQY
v_gene: TRBV7-2; j_gene: TRBJ2-7; CDR3aa: ASSLYRTTYEQY
v_gene: TRBV3-1/TRBV3-2; j_gene: TRBJ1-2; CDR3aa: ASSQAWTPVYGYT
v_gene: TRBV10-1; j_gene: TRBJ1-5; CDR3aa: ASSESGRDQPQH
v_gene: TRBV3-1/TRBV3-2; j_gene: TRBJ2-1; CDR3aa: ASSLGGLAGANEQF
v_gene: TRBV7-8; j_gene: TRBJ2-7; CDR3aa: ASSSEAGSYEQY
v_gene: TRBV19; j_gene: TRBJ1-1; CDR3aa: ASSISGVDTEAF
v_gene: TRBV7-2; j_gene: TRBJ2-1; CDR3aa: ASSLDNASGRAREQF
v_gene: TRBV30; j_gene: TRBJ1-1; CDR3aa: AWSVPGGDTEAF
v_gene: TRBV25-1; j_gene: TRBJ2-3; CDR3aa: ASSEPKGATTDTQY
v_gene: TRBV4-1; j_gene: TRBJ1-6; CDR3aa: ASSRGVPGGNNSPLH
v_gene: TRBV4-1; j_gene: TRBJ2-3; CDR3aa: ASSQGRGAIPDTQY